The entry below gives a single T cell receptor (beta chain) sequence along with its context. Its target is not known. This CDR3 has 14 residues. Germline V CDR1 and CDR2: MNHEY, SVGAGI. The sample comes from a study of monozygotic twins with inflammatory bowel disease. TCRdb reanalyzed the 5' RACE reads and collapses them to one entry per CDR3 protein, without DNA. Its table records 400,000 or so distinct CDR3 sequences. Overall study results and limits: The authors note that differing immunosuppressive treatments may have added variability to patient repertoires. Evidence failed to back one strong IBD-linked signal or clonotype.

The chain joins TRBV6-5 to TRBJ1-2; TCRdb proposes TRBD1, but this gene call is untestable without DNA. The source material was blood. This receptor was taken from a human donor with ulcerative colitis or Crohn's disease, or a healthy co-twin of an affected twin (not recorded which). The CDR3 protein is CASSYLSGQGVYTF.